The 25 T cell receptor beta chains below were found in one sample sequenced in a study of spatial heterogeneity in lung cancer. TCRdb reprocessed the 5' RACE reads with MiXCR, giving one entry per CDR3 protein. The repertoire has 35,000 or so distinct CDR3 sequences, 5.2% of them found once; the top ten carry around 26%. This sample's time point: sample taken at primary tumor resection. Whole RNA came from tumor, nontumor lung or frozen PBMC and was sequenced without being sorted. Specimen: PBMCs, collected at surgery. These receptors came from a female donor with early-stage non-small cell lung cancer.

In this sample, this clonotype turned up many times. This chain joins TRBV7-9 and TRBJ1-2; 8 positions agree with TRBD1. The CDR3 extends over 15 amino acids. Germline V gene sequence: CDR1 SEHNR, CDR2 FQNEAQ (reference sequence). V gave up 3 bases and J gave up 2 bases; unmatched junction bases: 5. The CDR3 DNA reads TGTGCCAGCAGCTTTTGGGACAGGACCAACTATGGCTACACCTTC. Translating gives CASSFWDRTNYGYTF.

This clonotype was counted ten times or more. The chain carries TRBV7-8 and TRBJ1-4, with D tentatively TRBD1 (5 bases). CDR3 size: 14 residues. Trimming took 8 bases from V and 3 from J, leaving 13 bases between them. The germline V gene encodes CDR1 SGHVS and CDR2 FQNEAQ. CDR3 sequence (DNA): TGTGCCAGCGGAGGGGATTGGGCTAATGAAAAACTGTTTTTT. It translates to CASGGDWANEKLFF.

This clonotype was detected many times. The chain carries TRBV29-1 and TRBJ2-7; D assignment may be TRBD1 or TRBD2 (6 bases each). CDR3 length equals 12 residues. Per germline, CDR1 SQVTM and CDR2 ANQGSEA. Trimming took 4 bases from V and 4 from J, leaving 11 bases between them. The CDR3 spells CSVGTGRYEQYF. Here the CDR3 DNA reads TGCAGCGTTGGAACAGGGAGGTACGAGCAGTACTTC.

This clonotype was detected ten times or more. The V and J genes are TRBV7-2 and TRBJ2-7; D perhaps matches TRBD2 (6 bases). The CDR3 runs 13 residues. The ends were cut back, 5 bases at V and 4 bases at J, with 12 bases in the middle. The germline V gene encodes CDR1 SGHTA and CDR2 FQGNSA. The CDR3 DNA reads TGTGCCAGCAGCCCATCGACTAGTTACGAGCAGTACTTC. It yields the protein CASSPSTSYEQYF. The full variable domain, its missing parts supplied by reference TRBV7-2 and TRBJ2-7, is GAGVSQSPSNKVTEKGKDVELRCDPISGHTALYWYRQSLGQGLEFLIYFQGNSAPDKSGLPSDRFSAERTGGSVSTLTIQRTQQEDSAVYLCASSPSTSYEQYFGPGTRLTVT.

This clonotype occurred many times. The V and J genes are TRBV20-1 and TRBJ2-3; D unresolved. The CDR3 has 11 residues. Germline assignment: CDR1 DFQATT and CDR2 SNEGSKA (reference sequence). V was clipped by 4 bases and J by 9 bases, with 11 bases between them. In nucleotides, the CDR3 is TGCAGTGCTACCCAGTTTGAAACGCAGTATTTT. It yields the protein CSATQFETQYF.

This clonotype is termed medium-sized. The rearrangement links TRBV13 to TRBJ2-1; TRBD2 matches at 15 bases. After removal of 6 bases from V and 10 bases from J, the junction contained 4 bases not matched to a gene. From germline, CDR1 is PRHDT and CDR2 FYEKMQ (reference sequence). The CDR3 covers 14 residues. In DNA form, the CDR3 reads TGTGCCAGCAGTGGACTAGCGGGAGGGAAGGAGCAGTTCTTC. Translating gives CASSGLAGGKEQFF.

This clonotype is medium-sized within its sample. The CDR3: CSASGRVNNEQFF. As DNA, the CDR3 is TGCAGCGCCTCTGGTAGGGTCAACAATGAGCAGTTCTTC. This chain links TRBV29-1 with TRBJ2-1; D gene uncertain. CDR1 is SQVTM, CDR2 ANQGSEA, per germline. The CDR3 consists of 13 residues. Trimming removed 7 bases from V and 5 bases from J, with 15 bases in between.

This clonotype was picked up many times. This chain connects TRBV18 to TRBJ2-5; D perhaps matches TRBD2 (6 bases). The CDR3 is 17 residues long. Germline V gene sequence: CDR1 KGHSH, CDR2 LQKENI. V lost 4 bases and J 4 bases, leaving 22 bases between the germline ends. CDR3 region: CASSRSTRGDWRETQYF. The CDR3, as DNA: TGTGCCAGCTCACGCTCGACTAGAGGGGACTGGAGAGAGACCCAGTACTTC.

This clonotype was recorded a few times. The chain combines TRBV28 with TRBJ1-2; D remains unclear. Germline CDR1 and CDR2: MDHEN and SYDVKM. V was clipped by 4 bases and J by 4 bases, with 7 bases between them. This CDR3 region has 12 residues. The CDR3 loop reads CASSWVAYGYTF. CDR3 coding DNA: TGTGCCAGCAGTTGGGTCGCCTATGGCTACACCTTC.

This clonotype has ten or more counts. V gene TRBV19 combines with J gene TRBJ2-1; 8 nucleotides align to TRBD2. The trim removed 0 bases at V and 0 bases at J, leaving 1 base unmatched. Per germline, CDR1 LNHDA and CDR2 SQIVND (reference sequence). The CDR3 is 16 amino acids. The CDR3 loop is CASSIDRGGSYNEQFF. As DNA, the CDR3 is TGTGCCAGTAGTATAGATCGGGGGGGCTCCTACAATGAGCAGTTCTTC.

This clonotype was observed at least ten times. The V gene is TRBV12-3 or TRBV12-4, the J gene TRBJ2-5; 9 bases line up with TRBD1. This CDR3 is 16 amino acids long. The J segment lost 5 bases and the V segment lost 6 bases, leaving 13 bases of the junction unmatched. CDR3 loop: CASSYGPGQGGETQYF. The CDR3 nucleotides are TGTGCCAGCAGCTATGGCCCGGGACAGGGCGGGGAGACCCAGTACTTC.

This clonotype was found a few times. The chain combines TRBV30 with TRBJ1-1, with no clear D. The length of the CDR3 is 11 residues. Germline V gene lookup returns CDR1 GTSNPN and CDR2 SVGIG (reference sequence). The V end lost 4 bases, the J end lost 4 bases, and 7 bases lay between the germline ends. This CDR3 is CAWIDRTEAFF. CDR3 coding DNA: TGTGCCTGGATCGACCGCACTGAAGCTTTCTTT.

This clonotype was picked up many times. The chain couples TRBV6-5 to TRBJ1-4; no definite D call. Looked up from germline, CDR1 is MNHEY and CDR2 is SVGAGI. V lost 7 bases, J lost 6 bases, and 15 bases lay in between. This CDR3 has 14 residues. CDR3 sequence reads: CASKRQEYYEKLFF. DNA of the CDR3: TGTGCCAGCAAAAGGCAGGAGTATTATGAAAAACTGTTTTTT.

This clonotype has at least ten counts. The chain employs TRBV20-1 and TRBJ1-5; D perhaps matches TRBD1 (5 bases). Germline loops: CDR1 DFQATT, CDR2 SNEGSKA (reference sequence). The CDR3 sequence is 14 residues long. V lost 6 bases to trimming and J lost 2 bases, with 14 bases between them. In DNA, the CDR3 is TGCAGTGCCACCCCTGGGGGGGGCAATCAGCCCCAGCATTTT. Its translation is CSATPGGGNQPQHF.

This clonotype occurred many times. This sequence joins TRBV27 and TRBJ1-2; D remains ambiguous. The V gene's germline CDR1 is MNHEY and CDR2 SMNVEV (reference sequence). The CDR3 runs to 17 residues. With 4 bases removed from V and 4 bases from J, the gap between germline ends came to 22 bases. This CDR3 is CASSSAVDTLLAYGYTF. The CDR3 DNA sequence: TGTGCCAGCAGTTCAGCGGTCGACACCTTACTTGCCTATGGCTACACCTTC.

This clonotype was recorded at least ten times. This sequence joins TRBV12-5 and TRBJ2-6; 7 bases match TRBD1. J lost 2 bases, V lost 6 bases, and 13 bases had no gene match. Germline values: CDR1 LGHNT, CDR2 FRNRAP. The CDR3 is made up of 18 amino acids. The CDR3 is CASGPSGQPSTGANVLTF. CDR3 sequence (DNA): TGTGCTAGTGGACCGTCGGGACAGCCATCCACTGGGGCCAACGTCCTGACTTTC.

This clonotype was found many times. The J gene is TRBJ2-5, the V gene TRBV30, with D uncertain. Trimming stripped 4 bases from V and 4 bases from J, with 16 bases between. The V gene's germline CDR1 is GTSNPN and CDR2 SVGIG (reference sequence). This CDR3 contains 14 residues. For the CDR3, the DNA is TGTGCCTGGAATCCAACGTGGAGTGGAGAGACCCAGTACTTC. The encoded protein is CAWNPTWSGETQYF.

The gene calls are TRBV20-1 and TRBJ2-3; D uncertain. The CDR3 sequence is 11 residues long. V was shortened by 3 bases and J by 2 bases, with 3 bases between the two germline ends. Germline loops: CDR1 DFQATT, CDR2 SNEGSKA (reference sequence). The CDR3 here is CSARNTDTQYF. The CDR3 nucleotides are TGCAGTGCTAGGAACACAGATACGCAGTATTTT.

The table lists this clonotype with many counts. This rearrangement joins TRBV7-9 to TRBJ1-1; D uncertain. The V gene lost 5 bases and the J gene lost 1 base, with 8 bases spanning the gap. This CDR3 has 13 residues. Germline V lookup: CDR1 SEHNR, CDR2 FQNEAQ (reference sequence). The CDR3 reads CASSPQTNTEAFF. CDR3 coding DNA: TGTGCCAGCAGCCCCCAAACGAACACTGAAGCTTTCTTT.

In this sample, this clonotype turned up a few times. The rearrangement joins TRBV6-2 or TRBV6-3 to TRBJ2-3; no firm D call. V shed 4 bases and J shed 3 bases, with 5 bases lying between them. The CDR3 has 12 amino acids. Germline CDR1 MNHEY, CDR2 SVGEGT. The chain's CDR3 is CASSSTTDTQYF. The CDR3 nucleotides are TGTGCCAGCAGTTCGACTACAGATACGCAGTATTTT.

This clonotype occurred many times. The chain links TRBV20-1 to TRBJ1-1; D perhaps matches TRBD1 (6 bases). Trimming took off 2 bases at V and 2 bases at J, with 12 bases between the two ends. Germline loops: CDR1 DFQATT, CDR2 SNEGSKA (reference sequence). The CDR3 loop spans 14 amino acids. CDR3 coding DNA: TGCAGTGCTAGAATGCCGGGACAAAACACTGAAGCTTTCTTT. Its translation: CSARMPGQNTEAFF.

This clonotype occurred many times. CDR3 in amino acids: CASSLPTSEADTQYF. Written as DNA, the CDR3 is TGCGCCAGCAGCTTGCCGACTAGCGAGGCAGATACGCAGTATTTT. The chain employs TRBV5-1 and TRBJ2-3, with 8 bases identical to TRBD2. Germline CDR1 SGHRS, CDR2 YFSETQ. The J segment lost 4 bases and the V segment lost 1 base, leaving 5 bases of the junction unmatched. This CDR3 is built from 15 residues. The full variable domain, with the rest looked up from reference TRBV5-1 and TRBJ2-3, is KAGVTQTPRYLIKTRGQQVTLSCSPISGHRSVSWYQQTPGQGLQFLFEYFSETQRNKGNFPGRFSGRQFSNSRSEMNVSTLELGDSALYLCASSLPTSEADTQYFGPGTRLTVL.

This clonotype was seen many times. The chain employs TRBV9 and TRBJ2-3; D possibly matches TRBD1 or TRBD2 (5 bases each). CDR1 is SGDLS and CDR2 is YYNGEE in the germline V gene. V was trimmed by 0 bases and J by 9 bases, leaving 11 bases between them. This CDR3 spans 13 amino acids. DNA of the CDR3: TGTGCCAGCAGCGTAGATGAGGGGACGACGCAGTATTTT. This translates into CASSVDEGTTQYF.

This clonotype was counted between two and nine times. This chain links TRBV4-2 with TRBJ2-3; no firm D call. The V gene's germline CDR1 is LGHNA and CDR2 YNFKEQ. The CDR3 sequence is 15 residues long. V lost 3 bases to trimming and J lost 1 base, with 11 bases between them. CDR3 nucleotide sequence: TGTGCCAGCAGCCACCGGACCCTCGGCACAGATACGCAGTATTTT. This gives the protein CASSHRTLGTDTQYF.

V and J are TRBV2 and TRBJ1-2; 9 bases map to TRBD1. Germline V gene sequence: CDR1 SNHLY, CDR2 FYNNEI. The J segment lost 5 bases and the V segment lost 6 bases, leaving 13 bases of the junction unmatched. The CDR3 has 16 residues. The CDR3: CASRGSRDRVWYGYTF. DNA of the CDR3: TGTGCCAGCAGGGGGTCCCGGGACAGGGTATGGTATGGCTACACCTTC.